This TCR beta chain derives from a study of T cells in Graves' hyperthyroidism and ophthalmopathy. There are many counts of this clonotype. Its antigen is unknown. Amplification of TCR beta CDR3 regions used RNA as the template. Initially, a first-round RT-PCR of the TCR CDR3 employed the HTBI primer set. Each CDR3 protein is one row after TCRdb ran MiXCR on the multiplex PCR reads. This table holds around 610,000 distinct CDR3 sequences, under 15% found once. Ophthalmopathy patients had Clinical Activity Score at least 3, NOSPECS grade at least 4, duration under 3 months. PBMCs were derived from roughly 10 ml fresh peripheral blood. CDR3 length: 14 residues. CDR1 and CDR2 (germline): MGHRA, YSYEKL. V was shortened by 1 base and J by 6 bases, with 10 bases between the two germline ends. Overall study findings and caveats: It was a median approximately six months before onset that the model predicted ophthalmopathy.

Sequences were obtained from blood. The chain employs TRBV4-1 and TRBJ1-5; no definite D call. The clonotype originates from a woman between 40 and 55 years old with Graves' ophthalmopathy. Here the CDR3 DNA reads TGCGCCAGCAGCCAAGGTTCCGGGAGTCAGCCCCAGCATTTT. It translates to CASSQGSGSQPQHF.